This entry is about one T cell receptor beta chain. No cognate antigen has been identified for it. No base quality information exists; no much larger clone differs at one position. Genomic DNA was extracted from sorted cells with the Quick-DNA Microprep Kit. Amplification of TCRbeta DNA was done with the immunoSEQ hsTCRbeta kit, following the protocol from the manufacturer. TCRbeta libraries were sequenced on an Illumina MiSeq instrument. In the paper's pipeline: Removing out-of-frame sequences left approximately 2,400,000 distinct TCRbeta sequences, an average of around 67,000 per individual. Two values were used to score each individual: the count of some 150 previously reported CMV-associated TCRbeta sequences and the total count of productive distinct TCRbeta sequences. A beta-binomial model was reimplemented in Python, and random forests from scikit-learn, run with default parameters, were trained on data from the US cohort. On the Belgian cohort, classifier performance was reported as the median AUC, along with percentile confidence intervals, across 10,000 bootstrap iterations. The clones in this table, taken by TCRdb from immuneACCESS, are in-frame only. Not every clone is retained; where verified, under half of the shortfall comes from an unresolved V gene, and the cause of the rest is unknown. The V and J calls and clone size were taken over from that table, and D and trimming were inferred from the DNA. The sample has under 65,000 clones on record, around 80% of them singletons. The top ten clonotypes cover approximately 0.65% of the sample.

These data come from a study of memory CD4+ T cells and cytomegalovirus serostatus (dated 2019 in TCRdb). Regarding the complete study: The cohort comprised about 33 healthy Belgian adults, 9 CMV seropositive and some 25 CMV seronegative. To replicate a published TCR-based CMV serostatus classifier, the researchers sequenced the CD4+ memory TCRbeta repertoires of a Belgian cohort whose cytomegalovirus serostatus was known.

The full study reports these points: The results were read as suggesting that the CMV-associated TCR signature is, for the most part, present in the CD4+ memory repertoire. Among the roughly 160 previously reported CMV-associated TCRbeta sequences, approximately 67 showed up in the CD4+ memory repertoires, with each one found in between one and five individuals. CMV serostatus prediction reached a median bootstrapped AUC of about 0.96 with the original framework and just under 0.93 with a US-trained random forest. On the Belgian cohort, the classifier based on the original framework reached a median bootstrapped AUC of approximately 0.95, with a 95% CI of 0.76-1.00. Only CD4+CD45RO+ memory cells were sequenced, unlike the original study, which covered naive and memory CD4+ and CD8+ populations.

A FACSAria II was used to sort memory CD4+ T cells, defined as single viable CD3+CD4+CD8-CD45RO+ cells. CMV serostatus was determined with a Roche Elecsys assay detecting serum IgG against CMV pp150, pp28, p38 and p52. After thawing, total CD4+ T cells were enriched by positive selection with CD4 magnetic microbeads. The samples came from a different study that was designed specifically to examine the CD4+ T cell memory repertoire. Peripheral blood mononuclear cells were isolated and cryopreserved according to standard operating procedures, and serum was stored at -80 degrees C. CD3-PerCP (BW264/56), CD4-APC (RPA-T4), CD45RO-PE (UCHT1) and CD8-Pacific Orange (3B5) antibodies were used for staining, and non-viable cells were excluded with Sytox blue. The CDR3 sequence holds 12 residues, the cysteine and phenylalanine included. Left in the record is the CDR3 DNA by itself, 36 bases read in frame from the first base. According to the germline V gene, CDR1 reads SNHLY and CDR2 reads FYNNEI. Trimming takes 3 bases from V and 5 bases from J, and the germline ends sit 7 bases apart.

Sample: memory CD4+ T cells from blood. Rearrangement joined TRBV2 to TRBJ2-5; a weak D assignment points to TRBD2 (6 bases agree). The source of this sequence is an adult in good health and CMV-seronegative. The DNA sequence follows: TGTGCCAGCAGTGATGGGGGGGAGACCCAGTACTTC. Its translation is CASSDGGETQYF.